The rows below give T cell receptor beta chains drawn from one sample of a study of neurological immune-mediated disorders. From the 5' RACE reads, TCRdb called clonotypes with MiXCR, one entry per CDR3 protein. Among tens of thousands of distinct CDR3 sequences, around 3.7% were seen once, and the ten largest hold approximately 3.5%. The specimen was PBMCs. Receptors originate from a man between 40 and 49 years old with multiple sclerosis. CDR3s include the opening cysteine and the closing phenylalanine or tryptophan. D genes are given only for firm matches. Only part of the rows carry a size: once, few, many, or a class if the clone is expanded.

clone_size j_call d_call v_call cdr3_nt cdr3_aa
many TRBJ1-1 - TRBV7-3 TGTGCCAGCAGCTTAAATCCCCAGACTGAAGCTTTCTTT CASSLNPQTEAFF
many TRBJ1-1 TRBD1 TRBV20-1 TGCAGTGCTGACGGGACAGGGGACGGGACTGAAGCTTTCTTT CSADGTGDGTEAFF
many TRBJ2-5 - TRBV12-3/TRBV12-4 TGTGCCAGCAGTGAGCCGGGTGTCGGAGAGACCCAGTACTTC CASSEPGVGETQYF
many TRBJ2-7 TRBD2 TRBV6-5 TGTGCCAGCCGGGGGGATCCCTACGAGCAGTACTTC CASRGDPYEQYF
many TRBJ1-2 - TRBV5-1 TGCGCCAGCCGAACCCGGACGGACGCTAACTATGGCTACACCTTC CASRTRTDANYGYTF
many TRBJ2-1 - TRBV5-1 TGCGCCAGCGGGCCCCTCCTCGAAGGGAATGAGCAGTTCTTC CASGPLLEGNEQFF
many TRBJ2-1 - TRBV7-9 TGTGCCAGCAGCTCCAGGACTTTCCCCTTCTACAATGAGCAGTTCTTC CASSSRTFPFYNEQFF
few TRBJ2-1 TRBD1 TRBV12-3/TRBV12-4 TGTGCCAGCAGTTTAGCGCAGGGGGCATACAATGAGCAGTTCTTC CASSLAQGAYNEQFF
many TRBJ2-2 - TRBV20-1 TGCAGTGCTCCCTCAAACACCGGGGAGCTGTTTTTT CSAPSNTGELFF
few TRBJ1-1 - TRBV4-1 TGCGCCAGCAGCCAAGGTATCCAGACACCGATGAACACTGAAGCTTTCTTT CASSQGIQTPMNTEAFF
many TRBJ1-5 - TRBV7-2 TGTGCCAGCAGCTTATTTGACAGTGGAGCTCAGCCCCAGCATTTT CASSLFDSGAQPQHF
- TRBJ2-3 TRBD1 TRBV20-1 TGCAGTGCTAGTGGCAGGGGGCGCGAGGATACGCAGTATTTT CSASGRGREDTQYF
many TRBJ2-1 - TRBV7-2 TGTGCCAGCACCAGAAGGGAGGTACGGAATGAGCAGTTCTTC CASTRREVRNEQFF
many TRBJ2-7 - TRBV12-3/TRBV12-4 TGTGCCAGCAGTACAGGACCAAACTCCTACGAGCAGTACTTC CASSTGPNSYEQYF
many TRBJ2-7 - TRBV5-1 TGCGCCAGCAGCCCTCTTGACAGCTTCTACGAGCAGTACTTC CASSPLDSFYEQYF
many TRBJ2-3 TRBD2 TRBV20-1 TGCAGTGCTAGATTAGCGGGAGGCACAGATACGCAGTATTTT CSARLAGGTDTQYF
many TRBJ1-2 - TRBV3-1 TGTGCCAGCAGCCAAGATCTGGCAGCCTATGGCTACACCTTC CASSQDLAAYGYTF
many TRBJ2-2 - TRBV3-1 TGTGCCAGCAGCCAAGTCGGCGGGGAGCTGTTTTTT CASSQVGGELFF
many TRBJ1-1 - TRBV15 TGTGCCACCAGCAGAGATAAGTTAACAGCTTTCTTT CATSRDKLTAFF
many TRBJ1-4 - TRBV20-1 TGCAGTGCTACAACTAATGAAAAACTGTTTTTT CSATTNEKLFF
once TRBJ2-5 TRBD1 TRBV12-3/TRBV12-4 TGTGCCAGCAGCCGTCGGACAGGGTGGGAGACCCAGTACTTC CASSRRTGWETQYF
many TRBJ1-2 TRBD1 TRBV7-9 TGTGCCATCGAACGGGACAGCCCCTTAGCTAACTATGGCTACACCTTC CAIERDSPLANYGYTF
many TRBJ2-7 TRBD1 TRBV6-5 TGTGCCAGCGGGCCTACTGCCGGGACAGGTGGGCAGTACTTC CASGPTAGTGGQYF
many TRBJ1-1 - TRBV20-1 TGCAGTGCTAGGTGGAACGAGAACACTGAAGCTTTCTTT CSARWNENTEAFF
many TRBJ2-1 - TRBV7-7 TGTGCCAGCAGCTTAGCGTTCAGGGCAGAGGAGCAGTTCTTC CASSLAFRAEEQFF
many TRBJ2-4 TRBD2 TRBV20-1 TGCAGTGCTACCCCTAGCGGGGGTACACTGGAAAACATTCAGTACTTC CSATPSGGTLENIQYF
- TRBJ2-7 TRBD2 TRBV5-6 TGTGCCAGCAGCTTGCAGCGGGGAGGGTACGAGCAGTACTTC CASSLQRGGYEQYF
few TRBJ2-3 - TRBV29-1 TGCAGCGTCGGGGCAAGAGATACGCAGTATTTT CSVGARDTQYF
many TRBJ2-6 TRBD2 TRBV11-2 TGTGCCAGCAGCCCGGGGGGGGCTGCTGGGGCCAACGTCCTGACTTTC CASSPGGAAGANVLTF
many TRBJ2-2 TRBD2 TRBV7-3 TGTGCCAGCAGCTTCTCCGGGACTAGCGGGAGGGCCGGGGAGCTGTTTTTT CASSFSGTSGRAGELFF
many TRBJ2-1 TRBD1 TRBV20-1 TGCAGTGCTAGAGATGTTAGGGGGCTTACCTACAATGAGCAGTTCTTC CSARDVRGLTYNEQFF
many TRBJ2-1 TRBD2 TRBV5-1 TGCGCCAGCAGCTTATCGGGACTAGCGGGAGCCAATGAGCAGTTCTTC CASSLSGLAGANEQFF
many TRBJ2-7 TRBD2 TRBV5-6 TGTGCCAGCGGTCTAGCGGGGGCGTACGAGCAGTACTTC CASGLAGAYEQYF